A single T cell receptor (beta chain) is shown here with its context. These data belong to a study of control samples from healthy donors and cancer patients. TCRdb's table, derived via immunoSEQ multiplex PCR, lists solely in-frame clones and lacks some. The repertoire holds 150,000 or so clones, with 90% to 95% as singletons. The CDR3 loop spans 13 amino acids. Trimming removed 5 bases from V and 3 bases from J, with 10 bases in between. The germline CDR1 and CDR2 sequences are LNHDA and SQIVND (reference sequence). The chain carries TRBV19 and TRBJ1-2; D unresolved. The sequenced sample was blood. This clonotype was sampled from a man in his forties in good health. This CDR3 is CASSRAADYGYTF. CDR3 in DNA: TGTGCCAGTAGTCGGGCGGCGGACTATGGCTACACCTTC. Combining the CDR3 with reference TRBV19 and TRBJ1-2 gives the whole variable domain DGGITQSPKYLFRKEGQNVTLSCEQNLNHDAMYWYRQDPGQGLRLIYYSQIVNDFQKGDIAEGYSVSREKKESFPLTVTSAQKNPTAFYLCASSRAADYGYTFGSGTRLTVV.